This passage covers 29 T cell receptor beta chains from one sample sequenced in a study of response to subunit inactivated influenza vaccine. TCRdb re-analysed the RT-PCR reads in MiXCR, keeping a single row per CDR3 protein. The table shows about 170,000 distinct CDR3 sequences, with approximately 12% occurring only once. These data were also filed under a second study, of T cells expressing NK-cell markers. That study reports: TCR beta libraries carry UMIs added by 5'RACE template switching.

The source was CD8+ T cells sorted from PBMCs, collected about 12 days after vaccination. The receptor set was obtained from a man aged 45 to 65 who received an inactivated influenza vaccine.

This clonotype was detected only a few times. The chain couples TRBV6-5 to TRBJ2-3; 8 bases are a match to TRBD2. J gave up 6 bases and V 2 bases, and 10 bases lay outside the gene matches. CDR1 and CDR2 (germline): MNHEY, SVGAGI. This CDR3 comprises 16 residues. CDR3 residues: CASSYRTSPGSDTQYF. In DNA, the CDR3 is TGTGCCAGCAGTTACAGGACTAGCCCTGGATCTGATACGCAGTATTTT.

V is TRBV15 and J is TRBJ1-2, with 8 bases identical to TRBD1. In germline, CDR1 is LNHNV, CDR2 YYDKDF (reference sequence). The V gene end was trimmed by 0 bases and the J gene end by 8 bases; junction bases not matched to a gene: 14. CDR3 length: 17 amino acids. CDR3 sequence (DNA): TGTGCCACCAGCAGAGATTATCTGATGACAGGGGACAGCGGCTACACCTTC. Protein sequence: CATSRDYLMTGDSGYTF.

This clonotype was found many times. The chain couples TRBV2 to TRBJ2-2; D not resolved. Trimming removed 4 bases from V and 4 bases from J, with 10 bases in between. Germline CDR1 and CDR2: SNHLY and FYNNEI. This CDR3 is 14 amino acids long. Written as DNA, the CDR3 is TGTGCCAGCAGTGTAGTGTTGGGCACCGGGGAGCTGTTTTTT. Its translation is CASSVVLGTGELFF.

The rearrangement uses TRBV13 and TRBJ2-7; no definite D call. Per the germline V gene, CDR1 is PRHDT and CDR2 is FYEKMQ (reference sequence). Trimming removed 5 bases at V and 6 bases at J, with 11 bases between. This CDR3 has 12 amino acids. CDR3 coding DNA: TGTGCCAGCAGCCCAGTTCCCGGCGAGCAGTACTTC. This encodes CASSPVPGEQYF.

This clonotype was detected a few times. This chain links TRBV12-3 or TRBV12-4 with TRBJ2-3; D gene uncertain. CDR3 length: 12 residues. Trimming removed 3 bases from V and 5 bases from J, with 6 bases in between. The CDR3 region has the DNA TGTGCCAGCAGTTTGTCCGTAGATACGCAGTATTTT. Protein sequence: CASSLSVDTQYF.

This clonotype was observed a few times. The chain is built from TRBV11-2 and TRBJ2-1; D perhaps matches TRBD2 (6 bases). V was clipped by 3 bases and J by 5 bases, with 17 bases between them. Germline values: CDR1 SGHAT, CDR2 FQNNGV. This CDR3 region has 16 residues. This CDR3 reads CASSFIWPGVNNEQFF. Here the CDR3 DNA reads TGTGCCAGCAGCTTTATTTGGCCGGGGGTGAACAATGAGCAGTTCTTC. The full variable domain, rest sourced from reference TRBV11-2 and TRBJ2-1, is EAGVAQSPRYKIIEKRQSVAFWCNPISGHATLYWYQQILGQGPKLLIQFQNNGVVDDSQLPKDRFSAERLKGVDSTLKIQPAKLEDSAVYLCASSFIWPGVNNEQFFGPGTRLTVL.

The chain links TRBV7-7 to TRBJ2-3; TRBD2 matches 10 bases. V lost 5 bases, J lost 0 bases, and 5 bases stayed unmatched. The CDR3 is 16 amino acids. CDR1 and CDR2 from the germline V gene are SSHAT and FNYEAQ (reference sequence). The CDR3 loop reads CASSRGLATSTDTQYF. The CDR3 DNA reads TGTGCCAGCAGCCGGGGACTAGCGACTAGCACAGATACGCAGTATTTT.

The genes are TRBV6-1 and TRBJ2-6; 9 bases are a match to TRBD2. CDR3 length: 17 residues. V lost 6 bases, J lost 1 base, and 7 bases stayed unmatched. The germline CDR1 and CDR2 sequences are MNHNS and SASEGT. Here the CDR3 reads CASSETSGRSGANVLTF. In nucleotides, the CDR3 is TGTGCCAGCAGCGAGACCAGCGGGAGGTCTGGGGCCAACGTCCTGACTTTC.

This clonotype was recorded a few times. The V call is TRBV4-3, the J call TRBJ2-7, with 8 bases that match TRBD2. This CDR3 is built from 17 residues. In germline, CDR1 is LGHNA, CDR2 YSLEER. V shed 0 bases, J shed 2 bases, and the junction held 9 bases outside the gene matches. CDR3 in amino acids: CASSQDNTGGLAYEQYF. CDR3 nucleotide sequence: TGCGCCAGCAGCCAAGATAATACGGGAGGGCTTGCCTACGAGCAGTACTTC.

In this sample, this clonotype turned up a few times. V and J are TRBV4-3 and TRBJ2-7, with TRBD2 matching over 10 bases. The CDR3 spans 17 residues. The ends lost 0 bases at V and 4 bases at J; junction bases unmatched: 9. From germline, CDR1 is LGHNA and CDR2 YSLEER. The CDR3 sequence is CASSQDIGTSGVYEQYF. For the CDR3, the DNA is TGCGCCAGCAGCCAAGATATCGGCACTAGCGGGGTATACGAGCAGTACTTC.

V and J are TRBV24-1 and TRBJ2-6; D not certain. The CDR3 runs to 15 residues. CDR1 is KGHDR, CDR2 SFDVKD, per germline. Trimming removed 0 bases from V and 0 bases from J, with 2 bases in between. CDR3 DNA: TGTGCCACCAGTGATTTGGGCTCTGGGGCCAACGTCCTGACTTTC. Protein product: CATSDLGSGANVLTF.

This clonotype was observed a handful of times. The J gene is TRBJ2-1, the V gene TRBV2, with 8 bases identical to TRBD2. With V trimmed by 4 bases and J by 4 bases, 6 bases remained unmatched. The CDR3 has 15 amino acids. Germline V gives CDR1 SNHLY, CDR2 FYNNEI. CDR3 in DNA: TGTGCCAGCAGTGTGACGGGAGGGATTTACAATGAGCAGTTCTTC. Protein sequence: CASSVTGGIYNEQFF.

V and J are TRBV11-2 and TRBJ1-1; no clear D. V shed 2 bases and J shed 6 bases, with 10 bases lying between them. Germline CDR1 and CDR2: SGHAT and FQNNGV. The CDR3 is made up of 13 amino acids. The CDR3 coding sequence is TGTGCCAGCAGCTTAAAGGTGGAAGCTGAAGCTTTCTTT. Its translation: CASSLKVEAEAFF.

The DNA of the CDR3 is TGTGCCACCAGTGATCCTAACCGGGACAGCTCTGGGGCCAACGTCCTGACTTTC. Translating gives CATSDPNRDSSGANVLTF. V and J are TRBV24-1 and TRBJ2-6; 7 bases align to TRBD1. After removal of 3 bases from V and 0 bases from J, the junction contained 7 bases not matched to a gene. The CDR3 is made up of 18 amino acids. The germline V gene encodes CDR1 KGHDR and CDR2 SFDVKD.

This clonotype came up a few times. The V and J genes are TRBV6-2 or TRBV6-3 and TRBJ2-2; D perhaps matches TRBD1 (5 bases). Germline V gives CDR1 MNHEY, CDR2 SVGEGT. Trimming stripped 2 bases from V and 3 bases from J, with 13 bases between. The CDR3 totals 16 residues. The CDR3 bases are TGTGCCAGCAGTTACGGGGTAGGGGTGCACACCGGGGAGCTGTTTTTT. Its protein product is CASSYGVGVHTGELFF.

The chain uses TRBV27 and TRBJ2-5, with TRBD2 as a possible D gene (5 bases). The V and J ends lost 1 base and 2 bases respectively, with 8 bases between them. Per germline, CDR1 MNHEY and CDR2 SMNVEV (reference sequence). This CDR3 contains 14 residues. The DNA for the CDR3 is TGTGCCAGCAGTTTATACGGGAATCAAGAGACCCAGTACTTC. The encoded protein is CASSLYGNQETQYF.

V gene TRBV4-1 combines with J gene TRBJ2-7, with unresolved D. V lost 1 base and J 2 bases, leaving 6 bases between the germline ends. Germline CDR1 and CDR2: MGHRA and YSYEKL. The CDR3 is 13 residues long. The CDR3: CASSQASAYEQYV. The CDR3 nucleotides are TGCGCCAGCAGCCAAGCCTCGGCCTACGAGCAGTACGTC.

This clonotype has just a few counts. The chain couples TRBV20-1 to TRBJ2-2, with D unclear. V was pared by 0 bases and J by 0 bases, with 5 bases between. This CDR3 has 14 amino acids. Germline V CDR1 and CDR2: DFQATT, SNEGSKA (reference sequence). This CDR3 reads CSARDIANTGELFF. The CDR3 DNA is TGCAGTGCTAGAGATATCGCGAACACCGGGGAGCTGTTTTTT.

In its sample, this clonotype was seen a few times. J is TRBJ1-4 and V is TRBV24-1; D unresolved. Trimming shortened V by 6 bases and J by 8 bases, and 9 bases separated the two germline ends. Per the germline V gene, CDR1 is KGHDR and CDR2 is SFDVKD. This CDR3 contains 12 residues. Here the CDR3 DNA reads TGTGCCACCAGTATGGGAGGGGAAAAACTGTTTTTT. Its protein product is CATSMGGEKLFF.

The J gene is TRBJ2-1, the V gene TRBV5-4, with a tentative D call TRBD1 (8 bases). CDR3 length: 15 amino acids. The germline V and J ends were trimmed by 4 bases and 3 bases, with 14 bases remaining between them. Germline-derived CDR1 and CDR2 are SGHNT and YYREEE (reference sequence). The DNA of the CDR3 is TGTGCCAGCAGCGTCGGGGGGACAGGCTACAATGAGCAGTTCTTC. Encoded protein: CASSVGGTGYNEQFF. Looking up the rest from reference TRBV5-4 and TRBJ2-1 gives the full variable domain: ETGVTQSPTHLIKTRGQQVTLRCSSQSGHNTVSWYQQALGQGPQFIFQYYREEENGRGNFPPRFSGLQFPNYSSELNVNALELDDSALYLCASSVGGTGYNEQFFGPGTRLTVL.

This clonotype turned up a few times. The chain is built from TRBV4-3 and TRBJ2-6, with D uncertain. This CDR3 spans 15 amino acids. Trimming stripped 3 bases from V and 0 bases from J, with 6 bases between. CDR1 and CDR2 (germline): LGHNA, YSLEER. The CDR3 DNA sequence: TGCGCCAGCAGCCAGGATTTCTCTGGGGCCAACGTCCTGACTTTC. Its translation is CASSQDFSGANVLTF.

This chain links TRBV10-3 with TRBJ1-2; TRBD1 matches at 9 bases. Germline CDR1 is ENHRY and CDR2 is SYGVKD. Trimming removed 7 bases from V and 2 bases from J; junction bases left unmatched: 8. CDR3 length equals 15 residues. The CDR3 here is CAIILQGARNYGYTF. The CDR3 DNA reads TGTGCCATCATACTACAGGGGGCGCGGAACTATGGCTACACCTTC.

The rearrangement uses TRBV11-2 and TRBJ2-5; 9 bases line up with TRBD2. CDR1 is SGHAT and CDR2 is FQNNGV in the germline V gene. This CDR3 has 16 residues. The ends lost 1 base at V and 4 bases at J; junction bases unmatched: 7. CDR3 sequence: CASSLVLRGGRETQYF. DNA of the CDR3: TGTGCCAGCAGCTTAGTGCTGCGGGGGGGGCGAGAGACCCAGTACTTC.

The J gene is TRBJ2-7, the V gene TRBV20-1, with D perhaps matching TRBD1 or TRBD2 (5 bases each). Germline CDR1 and CDR2: DFQATT and SNEGSKA (reference sequence). V was cut by 0 bases and J by 2 bases, with 11 bases left in between. This CDR3 spans 14 amino acids. In nucleotides, the CDR3 is TGCAGTGCTAGAGATCGGGGCGGCCCCTACGAGCAGTACTTC. It yields the protein CSARDRGGPYEQYF.

The rearrangement joins TRBV27 to TRBJ2-1, with 11 bases fitting TRBD2. V shed 5 bases, J shed 9 bases, and the junction held 15 bases outside the gene matches. Looked up from germline, CDR1 is MNHEY and CDR2 is SMNVEV (reference sequence). The CDR3 is 17 residues long. The CDR3 is CASSLSRGLAARGEQFF. CDR3 sequence (DNA): TGTGCCAGCAGTCTTTCCCGGGGACTAGCGGCACGCGGTGAGCAGTTCTTC.

This chain connects TRBV28 to TRBJ2-1, with 9 bases matching TRBD2. Losses at the gene ends were 4 bases for V and 4 bases for J; bases not matched to a gene: 8. The CDR3 length is 16 residues. CDR1 is MDHEN and CDR2 is SYDVKM in the germline V gene. This CDR3 is CASSSIGGLAYNEQFF. The CDR3 nucleotides are TGTGCCAGCAGTTCCATCGGGGGACTAGCATACAATGAGCAGTTCTTC.

This sequence joins TRBV12-3 or TRBV12-4 and TRBJ2-1; 11 bases line up with TRBD2. The CDR3 sequence is 14 residues long. With 5 bases clipped from V and 6 bases from J, the junction kept 3 bases outside the gene matches. The CDR3 DNA sequence: TGTGCCAGCAGTAGACTAGCGGGATTCAATGAGCAGTTCTTC. Protein sequence: CASSRLAGFNEQFF.

This clonotype was seen repeatedly, ten times or more. The chain has TRBV9 and TRBJ2-7, with TRBD1 identical over 8 bases. Germline V lookup: CDR1 SGDLS, CDR2 YYNGEE. V dropped 4 bases and J dropped 3; count of bases not matched to a gene: 12. This CDR3 contains 16 residues. CDR3 in amino acids: CASSPWTGPPLYEQYF. The CDR3 bases are TGTGCCAGCAGCCCCTGGACAGGGCCCCCGCTCTACGAGCAGTACTTC. The full variable domain, completed using reference TRBV9 and TRBJ2-7, is DSGVTQTPKHLITATGQRVTLRCSPRSGDLSVYWYQQSLDQGLQFLIQYYNGEERAKGNILERFSAQQFPDLHSELNLSSLELGDSALYFCASSPWTGPPLYEQYFGPGTRLTVT.

This clonotype occurred a few times. The V call is TRBV5-1, the J call TRBJ2-2; the match to TRBD2 covers 9 bases. Germline CDR1 SGHRS, CDR2 YFSETQ. The CDR3 extends over 14 amino acids. V shed 6 bases and J 6 bases; nucleotides not matched to a gene: 6. CDR3 amino acids: CASTASGTPGELFF. CDR3 bases: TGCGCCAGCACGGCTAGCGGGACCCCCGGGGAGCTGTTTTTT.